This paragraph covers one T cell receptor beta chain sequence. The CDR3 loop spans 14 amino acids. Germline V gives CDR1 SGDLS, CDR2 YYNGEE. Between the trimmed V and J ends, which lost 3 bases and 3 bases, there was a span of 13 bases. Authors' data handling: Amplification from reference gene primers served as the basis for estimated nucleated cell counts. Libraries were prepared by immunoSEQ multiplex PCR; TCRdb keeps only in-frame clonotypes and omits some of them. V and J calls and clone size are those listed in that table; D and trimming were worked out from the DNA. The sample carries about 130,000 clones, about four fifths recorded once. This record comes from a study of blood T cell repertoires in COVID-19. Study-level information: The origin of the acute and convalescent COVID-19 samples was the United States, Italy and Spain. PBMCs, B-cell-depleted T cells, or T cells were the source of the cDNA or gDNA that made up the material.

The receptor was isolated from a man aged 60 to 75 with acute or convalescent COVID-19. V usage is TRBV9 and J usage is TRBJ2-7, with a weak D call TRBD2 (6 bases). Source material: peripheral blood. CDR3 loop: CASSGEDEHYEQYF. Here the CDR3 DNA reads TGTGCCAGCAGCGGGGAGGACGAGCACTACGAGCAGTACTTC.